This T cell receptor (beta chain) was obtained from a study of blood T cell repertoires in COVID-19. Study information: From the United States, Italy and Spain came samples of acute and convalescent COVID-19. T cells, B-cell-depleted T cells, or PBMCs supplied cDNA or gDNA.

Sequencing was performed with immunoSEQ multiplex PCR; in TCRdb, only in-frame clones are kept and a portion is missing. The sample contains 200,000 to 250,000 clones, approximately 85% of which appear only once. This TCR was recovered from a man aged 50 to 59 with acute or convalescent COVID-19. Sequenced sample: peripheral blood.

The CDR3 DNA follows: TGTGCCAGCAGCCTGGGGACAGGTCGAAATTCACCCCTCCACTTT. Its protein is CASSLGTGRNSPLHF. The chain recombines TRBV7-3 with TRBJ1-6, with 8 bases aligning to TRBD1. The CDR3 extends over 15 amino acids. V shed 5 bases, J shed 7 bases, and the junction held 7 bases outside the gene matches. Germline V gene data show CDR1 as SGHTA and CDR2 as FQGTGA.